A few counts support the clone carrying this T cell receptor beta chain. The antigen remains undetermined. The sample is drawn from a study of T cell repertoires in cytomegalovirus infection. At the level of the study: Shared public TCR beta signatures pointed to both CMV infection and a matching HLA type. Study results and caveats: In two of eight donors, the top clonotype was HLA-C-restricted CMV-specific. Cumulative frequency (of public TCR beta family members) identified carriers of CMV plus the relevant HLA.

Trimming shortened V by 3 bases and J by 1 base, and 7 bases separated the two germline ends. The CDR3 sequence is 15 residues long. Germline-derived CDR1 and CDR2 are ENHRY and SYGVKD. MiXCR was run by TCRdb on the reads, yielding one entry per CDR3 protein. Here the sample spans about 60,000 distinct CDR3 sequences, about 33% being singletons. The chain uses TRBV10-3 and TRBJ2-6; no firm D call. The TCR comes from a human donor in good health (CMV status not recorded). Some clones in this sample may be carry-over from other donors' samples. Sequencing was done on a sample of PBMCs, sequenced either directly or after in vitro stimulation (not recorded which). The CDR3 protein is CAISDSNSGANVLTF. The CDR3 DNA is TGTGCCATCAGTGATTCCAATTCTGGGGCCAACGTCCTGACTTTC.